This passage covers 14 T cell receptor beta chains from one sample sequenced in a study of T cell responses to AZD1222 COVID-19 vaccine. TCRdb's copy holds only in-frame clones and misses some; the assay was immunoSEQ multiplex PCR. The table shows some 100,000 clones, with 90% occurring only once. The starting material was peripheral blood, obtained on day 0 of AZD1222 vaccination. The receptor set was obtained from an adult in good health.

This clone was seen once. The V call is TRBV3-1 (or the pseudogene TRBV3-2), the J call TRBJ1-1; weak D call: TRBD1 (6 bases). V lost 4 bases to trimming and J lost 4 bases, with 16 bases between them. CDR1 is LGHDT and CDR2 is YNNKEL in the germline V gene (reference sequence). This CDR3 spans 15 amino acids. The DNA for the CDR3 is TGTGCCAGCAGCCCCCGGCAGGGGCTGAGCACTGAAGCTTTCTTT. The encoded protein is CASSPRQGLSTEAFF.

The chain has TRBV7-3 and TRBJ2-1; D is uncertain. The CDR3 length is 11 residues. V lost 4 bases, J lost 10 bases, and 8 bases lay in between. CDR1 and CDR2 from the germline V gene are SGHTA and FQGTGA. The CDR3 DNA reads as TGTGCCAGCAGCTCCGGGCCGGAGCAGTTCTTC. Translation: CASSSGPEQFF.

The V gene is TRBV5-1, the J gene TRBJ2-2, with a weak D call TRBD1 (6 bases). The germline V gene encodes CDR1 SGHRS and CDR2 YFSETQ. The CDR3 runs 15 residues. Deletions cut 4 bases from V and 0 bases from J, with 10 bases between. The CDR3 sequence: CASSTGTTNTGELFF. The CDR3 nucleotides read TGCGCCAGCAGCACCGGGACAACGAACACCGGGGAGCTGTTTTTT.

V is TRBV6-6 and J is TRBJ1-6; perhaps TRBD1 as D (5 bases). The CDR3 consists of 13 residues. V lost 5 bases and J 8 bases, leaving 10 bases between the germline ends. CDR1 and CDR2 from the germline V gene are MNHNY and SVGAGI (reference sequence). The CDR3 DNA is TGTGCCAGCAGTAGGGACGATGATTCACCCCTCCACTTT. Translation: CASSRDDDSPLHF.

CDR3 bases: TGTGCCAGCAGTTACCCCGTGACTAGCGGGGTGGCGAATACGCAGTATTTT. It specifies CASSYPVTSGVANTQYF. This chain uses TRBV6-2 or TRBV6-3 with TRBJ2-3; 11 nucleotides align to TRBD2. Germline lookup yields CDR1 MNHEY and CDR2 SVGEGT. This CDR3 is built from 17 residues. J lost 7 bases, V lost 2 bases, and 11 bases had no gene match.

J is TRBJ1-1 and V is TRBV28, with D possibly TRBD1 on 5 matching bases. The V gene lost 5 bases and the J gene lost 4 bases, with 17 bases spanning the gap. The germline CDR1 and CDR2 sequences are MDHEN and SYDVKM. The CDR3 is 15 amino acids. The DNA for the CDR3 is TGTGCCAGCAGTCTCTCGTTAACAGGTTTCACTGAAGCTTTCTTT. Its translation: CASSLSLTGFTEAFF.

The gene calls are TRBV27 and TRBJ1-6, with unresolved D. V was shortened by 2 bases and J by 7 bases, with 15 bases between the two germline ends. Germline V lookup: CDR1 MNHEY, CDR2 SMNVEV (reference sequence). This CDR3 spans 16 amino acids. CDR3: CASSLVRGTSNSPLHF. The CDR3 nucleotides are TGTGCCAGCAGTTTAGTTCGGGGAACCTCGAATTCACCCCTCCACTTT.

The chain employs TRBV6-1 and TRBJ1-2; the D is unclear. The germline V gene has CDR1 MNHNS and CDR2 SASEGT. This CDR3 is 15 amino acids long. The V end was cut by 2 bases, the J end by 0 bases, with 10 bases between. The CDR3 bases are TGTGCCAGCAGTGAACCGGACCTGGCTAACTATGGCTACACCTTC. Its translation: CASSEPDLANYGYTF.

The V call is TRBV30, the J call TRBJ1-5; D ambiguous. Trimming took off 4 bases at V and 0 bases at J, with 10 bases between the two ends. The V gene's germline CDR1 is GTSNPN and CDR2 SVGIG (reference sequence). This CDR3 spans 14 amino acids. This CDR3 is CAWTQAYSNQPQHF. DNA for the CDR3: TGTGCCTGGACGCAGGCCTATAGCAATCAGCCCCAGCATTTT.

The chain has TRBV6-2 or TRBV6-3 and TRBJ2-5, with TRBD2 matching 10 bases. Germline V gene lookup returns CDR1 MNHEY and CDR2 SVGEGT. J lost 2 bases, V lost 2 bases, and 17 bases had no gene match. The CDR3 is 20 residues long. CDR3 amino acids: CASSYRPSGGFNHQQETQYF. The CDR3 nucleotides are TGTGCCAGCAGTTACCGTCCTAGCGGGGGCTTTAACCACCAACAAGAGACCCAGTACTTC.

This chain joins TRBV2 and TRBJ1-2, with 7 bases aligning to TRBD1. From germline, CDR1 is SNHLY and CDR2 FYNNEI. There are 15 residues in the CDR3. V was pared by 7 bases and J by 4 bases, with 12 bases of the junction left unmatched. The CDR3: CASIPDQGGGYGYTF. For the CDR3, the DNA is TGTGCCAGCATCCCGGACCAGGGGGGGGGCTATGGCTACACCTTC.

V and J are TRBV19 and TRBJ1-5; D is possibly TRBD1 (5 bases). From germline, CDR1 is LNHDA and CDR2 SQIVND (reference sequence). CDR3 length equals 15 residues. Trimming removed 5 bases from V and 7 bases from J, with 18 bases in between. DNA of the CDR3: TGTGCCAGTAGTCCACCTGGGGGGGGAAGACAGCCCCAGCATTTT. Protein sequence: CASSPPGGGRQPQHF.

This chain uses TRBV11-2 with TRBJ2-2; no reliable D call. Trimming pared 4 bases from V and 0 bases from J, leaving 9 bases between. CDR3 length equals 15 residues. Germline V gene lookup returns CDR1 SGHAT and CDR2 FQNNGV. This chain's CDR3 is CASSWTASNTGELFF. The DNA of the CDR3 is TGTGCCAGCAGCTGGACGGCCTCGAACACCGGGGAGCTGTTTTTT.

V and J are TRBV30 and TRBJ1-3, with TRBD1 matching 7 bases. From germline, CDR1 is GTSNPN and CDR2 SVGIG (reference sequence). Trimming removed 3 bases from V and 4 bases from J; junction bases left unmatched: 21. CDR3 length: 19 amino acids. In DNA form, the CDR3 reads TGTGCCTGGAGCCGCCGCTGGGGGACAGATCGATCGGGCGGAAACACCATATATTTT. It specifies CAWSRRWGTDRSGGNTIYF.